These 5 T cell receptor beta chains came from one sample sequenced in a study of blood T cell repertoires in COVID-19 (dated by TCRdb to the early 2020s). The library was made by the immunoSEQ multiplex PCR assay. TCRdb stores this immuneACCESS table with in-frame sequences only. Part of the clones is absent; in the studies checked, under half of the shortfall reflects unresolved V genes, and no reason is known for the rest. The table for this sample lists about 140,000 clones; over 80% of them were counted only once. The ten most abundant clones make up roughly 10% of the sample. The sequenced sample was peripheral blood. These receptors were obtained from a man in his fifties or sixties with active or convalescent COVID-19.

The V gene is TRBV18, the J gene TRBJ1-1; no clear D gene. CDR1 is KGHSH, CDR2 LQKENI, per germline. Trimming removed 3 bases from V and 3 bases from J, with 8 bases in between. The CDR3 totals 13 residues. The CDR3 here is CASSPLRDTEAFF. DNA of the CDR3: TGTGCCAGCTCACCTCTCCGAGACACTGAAGCTTTCTTT.

This chain joins TRBV6-2 or TRBV6-3 and TRBJ2-7, with a weak D call TRBD2 (6 bases). The CDR3 extends over 15 amino acids. V lost 6 bases to trimming and J lost 2 bases, with 17 bases between them. The germline CDR1 and CDR2 sequences are MNHEY and SVGEGT. As DNA, the CDR3 is TGTGCCAGCAGCTCCGCCGGGACTTCAACCTACGAGCAGTACTTC. Translating gives CASSSAGTSTYEQYF.

Here the CDR3 reads CASSSPSGPSYNEQFF. Written as DNA, the CDR3 is TGTGCCAGCAGTTCGCCGAGCGGGCCATCCTACAATGAGCAGTTCTTC. This chain connects TRBV28 to TRBJ2-1; perhaps TRBD2 as D (6 bases). The CDR3 is 16 residues long. Germline V gene lookup returns CDR1 MDHEN and CDR2 SYDVKM. V was cut by 4 bases and J by 1 base, with 14 bases left in between. The whole variable domain, remainder taken from reference TRBV28 and TRBJ2-1, is DVKVTQSSRYLVKRTGEKVFLECVQDMDHENMFWYRQDPGLGLRLIYFSYDVKMKEKGDIPEGYSVSREKKERFSLILESASTNQTSMYLCASSSPSGPSYNEQFFGPGTRLTVL.

This chain connects TRBV10-2 to TRBJ1-6, with 7 bases identical to TRBD1. V lost 7 bases to trimming and J lost 8 bases; unmatched junction nucleotides: 8. The CDR3 totals 14 residues. Germline lookup yields CDR1 WSHSY and CDR2 SAAADI. CDR3 DNA sequence: TGCGCCAGCATTGCTCGGCAGGGGGATTCACCCCTCCACTTT. Translation gives CASIARQGDSPLHF.

The rearrangement uses TRBV18 and TRBJ2-3, with TRBD2 identical over 9 bases. Losses at the gene ends were 2 bases for V and 3 bases for J; bases not matched to a gene: 3. The length of the CDR3 is 15 residues. The germline CDR1 and CDR2 sequences are KGHSH and LQKENI. The DNA for the CDR3 is TGTGCCAGCTCACCATCGACTAGCGGTACAGATACGCAGTATTTT. This codes for CASSPSTSGTDTQYF.